This TCR beta chain was profiled in a study of shared clonotypes between healthy human individuals. General study points: The study sampled only blood, and tissue repertoires likely differ. Non-shared clonotypes displayed generation probabilities falling below those of clonotypes present in all four donors.

Every contributor of samples was a Caucasian grown-up residing in Nashville, Tennessee. In the case of this clone: Its antigen is undetermined.

Original analysis: Junction-only immunoSEQ data arrived without quality scores, meaning filtering differed. Repertoires were generated with immunoSEQ multiplex PCR, while TCRdb's copy carries only in-frame clones and drops some. D and trimming were read from the DNA, whereas the V and J calls and clone size are those reported in that table. Of over 1.5 million clones in the sample, under 99% are singletons; the top ten hold roughly 0.45%. Germline V gene sequence: CDR1 SGHDN, CDR2 FVKESK. The CDR3 contains 18 residues. After removal of 1 base from V and 1 base from J, the junction contained 12 bases not matched to a gene.

The origin of this receptor is a man aged 25-45 years in good health. The sample consisted of naive CD4+ T cells sorted from blood. Stated subset: CD45RA+ positively selected. The V gene is TRBV14, the J gene TRBJ2-5; 7 bases are shared with TRBD2. The CDR3 protein is CASSQVERDRVSQETQYF. CDR3 sequence (DNA): TGTGCCAGCAGCCAAGTAGAGCGGGATCGGGTGTCCCAAGAGACCCAGTACTTC. Using reference TRBV14 and TRBJ2-5 for the parts outside the CDR3, the full variable domain is EAGVTQFPSHSVIEKGQTVTLRCDPISGHDNLYWYRRVMGKEIKFLLHFVKESKQDESGMPNNRFLAERTGGTYSTLKVQPAELEDSGVYFCASSQVERDRVSQETQYFGPGTRLLVL.